The source of this TCR beta chain is a study of blood T cells in healthy people across ages. This clonotype was seen a few times. The antigen is not known. Primed by a sample-barcoded 5' primer and a J-beta primer mix, a second PCR proceeded for 7 to 11 cycles. A tag from a template-switch adaptor with 12 random nucleotides marked each cDNA molecule. From the 5' RACE reads, TCRdb called clonotypes with MiXCR, one entry per CDR3 protein. The sample has about 1.8 million distinct CDR3 sequences, around half seen once. Study outcomes and limitations: Long-lived and aged donors differed, with more naive CD4+ cells and higher diversity in the long-lived. TCR beta diversity per million T cells fell roughly linearly with age.

The source material was blood. This TCR was recovered from a woman in her forties in good health.

For the CDR3, the DNA is TGCGCCAGCAGCATTATGAGCCGGGACCGAGAGACCCAGTACTTC. Translating it yields CASSIMSRDRETQYF. The V and J genes are TRBV5-1 and TRBJ2-5; D tentatively fits TRBD1 or TRBD2 (5 bases each). The CDR3 consists of 15 residues. V gave up 4 bases and J gave up 4 bases, with 17 bases separating them. Looked up from germline, CDR1 is SGHRS and CDR2 is YFSETQ.